This T cell receptor beta chain was identified during a study of radiotherapy plus CTLA-4 blockade in lung cancer. Receiving focal radiation plus CTLA-4 blockade with ipilimumab were patients who had chemo-refractory metastatic non-small-cell lung cancer. The assay was immunoSEQ multiplex PCR, and TCRdb's table has in-frame clones only and misses some. The table includes 90,000 to 100,000 clones, under 85% detected once. This clone appeared a few times. Its antigen is not known. Findings and limits, study-wide: TCR clones from tumors expanded in blood after radiotherapy plus ipilimumab.

In germline, CDR1 is SGHTA, CDR2 FQGNSA. The CDR3 is 15 amino acids. V was clipped by 1 base and J by 3 bases, with 10 bases between them. This TCR was recovered from a human donor with non-small cell lung cancer who had a partial response to radiotherapy plus ipilimumab. Some clones in this sample may be carry-over from other donors' samples. The sample consisted of peripheral blood, taken from a patient treated with radiotherapy plus ipilimumab. V and J are TRBV7-2 and TRBJ1-3; no clear D gene. CDR3 coding DNA: TGTGCCAGCAGCTTAGACCCCGGTGATGGAAACACCATATATTTT. It codes for CASSLDPGDGNTIYF.